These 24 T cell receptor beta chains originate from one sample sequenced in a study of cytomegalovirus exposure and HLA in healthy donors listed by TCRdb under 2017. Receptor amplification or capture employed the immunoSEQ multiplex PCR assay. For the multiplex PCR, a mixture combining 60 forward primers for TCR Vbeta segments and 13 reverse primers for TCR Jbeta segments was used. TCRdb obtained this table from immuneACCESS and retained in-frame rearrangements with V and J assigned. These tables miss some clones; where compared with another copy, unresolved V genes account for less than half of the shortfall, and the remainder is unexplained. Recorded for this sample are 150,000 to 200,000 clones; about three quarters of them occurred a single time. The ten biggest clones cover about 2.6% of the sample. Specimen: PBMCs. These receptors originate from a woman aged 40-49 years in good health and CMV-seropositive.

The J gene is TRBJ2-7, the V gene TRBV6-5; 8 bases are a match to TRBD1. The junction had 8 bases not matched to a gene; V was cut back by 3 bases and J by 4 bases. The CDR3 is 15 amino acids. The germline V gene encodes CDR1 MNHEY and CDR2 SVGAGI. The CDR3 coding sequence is TGTGCCAGCAGTTATCGTGACAGGGGCGGGTACGAGCAGTACTTC. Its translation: CASSYRDRGGYEQYF.

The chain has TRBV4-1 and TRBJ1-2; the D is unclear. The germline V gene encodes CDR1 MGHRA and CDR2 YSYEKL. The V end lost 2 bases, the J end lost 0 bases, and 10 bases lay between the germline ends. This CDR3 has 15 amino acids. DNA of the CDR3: TGCGCCAGCAGCCAACAAGACTCTACTAACTATGGCTACACCTTC. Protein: CASSQQDSTNYGYTF.

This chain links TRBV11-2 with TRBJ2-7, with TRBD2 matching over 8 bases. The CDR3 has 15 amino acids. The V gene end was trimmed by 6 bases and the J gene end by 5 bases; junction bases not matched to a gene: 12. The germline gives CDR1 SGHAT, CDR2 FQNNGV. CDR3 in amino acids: CASSFGGALGNEQYF. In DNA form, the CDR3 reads TGTGCCAGCAGTTTCGGGGGGGCACTAGGAAACGAGCAGTACTTC.

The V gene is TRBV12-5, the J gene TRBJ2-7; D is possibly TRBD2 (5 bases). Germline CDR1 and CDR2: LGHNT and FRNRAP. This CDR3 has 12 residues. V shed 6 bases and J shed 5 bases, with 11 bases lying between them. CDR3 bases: TGTGCTAGTGGAACGGGGTGGAACGAGCAGTACTTC. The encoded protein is CASGTGWNEQYF.

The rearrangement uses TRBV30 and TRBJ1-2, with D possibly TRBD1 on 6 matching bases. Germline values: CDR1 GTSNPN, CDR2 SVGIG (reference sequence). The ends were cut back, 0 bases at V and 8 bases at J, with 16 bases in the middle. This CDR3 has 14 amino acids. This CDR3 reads CAWSVTGGEEGYTF. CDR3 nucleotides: TGTGCCTGGAGTGTCACGGGGGGCGAGGAAGGCTACACCTTC.

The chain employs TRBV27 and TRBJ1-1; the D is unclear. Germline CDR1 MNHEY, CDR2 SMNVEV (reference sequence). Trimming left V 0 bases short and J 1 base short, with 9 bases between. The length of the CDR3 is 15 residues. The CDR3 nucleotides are TGTGCCAGCAGTTTATCACGGGGTCGGAACACTGAAGCTTTCTTT. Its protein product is CASSLSRGRNTEAFF.

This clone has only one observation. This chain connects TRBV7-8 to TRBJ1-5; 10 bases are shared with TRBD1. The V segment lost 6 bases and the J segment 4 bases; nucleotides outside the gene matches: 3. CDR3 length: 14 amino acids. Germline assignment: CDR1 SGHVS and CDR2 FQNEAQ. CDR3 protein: CASRRDRGNQPQHF. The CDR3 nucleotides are TGTGCCAGCAGACGGGACAGGGGTAATCAGCCCCAGCATTTT.

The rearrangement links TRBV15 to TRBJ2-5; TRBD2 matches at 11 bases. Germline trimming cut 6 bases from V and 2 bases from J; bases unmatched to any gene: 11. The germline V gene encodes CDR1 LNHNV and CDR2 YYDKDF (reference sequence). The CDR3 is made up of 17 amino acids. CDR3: CATSPMTSGALQETQYF. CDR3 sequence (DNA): TGTGCCACCAGTCCCATGACTAGCGGGGCCCTACAAGAGACCCAGTACTTC.

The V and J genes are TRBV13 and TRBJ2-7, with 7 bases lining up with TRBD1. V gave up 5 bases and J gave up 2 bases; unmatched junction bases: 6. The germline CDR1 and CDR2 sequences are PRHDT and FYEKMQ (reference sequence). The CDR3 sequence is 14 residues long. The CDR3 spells CASSPRTGTYEQYF. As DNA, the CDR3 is TGTGCCAGCAGCCCCCGGACAGGTACCTACGAGCAGTACTTC. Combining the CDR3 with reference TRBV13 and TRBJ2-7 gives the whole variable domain AAGVIQSPRHLIKEKRETATLKCYPIPRHDTVYWYQQGPGQDPQFLISFYEKMQSDKGSIPDRFSAQQFSDYHSELNMSSLELGDSALYFCASSPRTGTYEQYFGPGTRLTVT.

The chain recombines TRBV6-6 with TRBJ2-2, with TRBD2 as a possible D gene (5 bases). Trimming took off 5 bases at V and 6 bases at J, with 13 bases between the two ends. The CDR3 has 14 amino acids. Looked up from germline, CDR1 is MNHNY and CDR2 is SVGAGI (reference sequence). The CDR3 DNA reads TGTGCCAGCAGTCAAACTAGATACGCCGGGGAGCTGTTTTTT. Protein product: CASSQTRYAGELFF.

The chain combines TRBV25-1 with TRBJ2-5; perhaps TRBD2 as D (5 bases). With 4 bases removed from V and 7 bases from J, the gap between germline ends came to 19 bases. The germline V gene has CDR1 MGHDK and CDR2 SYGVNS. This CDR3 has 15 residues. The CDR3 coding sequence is TGTGCCAGCAGTGGTTCCGGGAAGGAACGGGGGACCCAGTACTTC. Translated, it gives CASSGSGKERGTQYF.

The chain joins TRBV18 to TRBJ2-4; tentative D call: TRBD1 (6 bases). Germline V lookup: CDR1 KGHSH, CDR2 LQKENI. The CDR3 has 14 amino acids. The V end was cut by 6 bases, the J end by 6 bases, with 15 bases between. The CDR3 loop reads CASSPGTSGNIQYF. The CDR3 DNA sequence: TGTGCCAGCTCTCCCGGGACAAGTGGAAACATTCAGTACTTC.

The CDR3 is CASSPSDTNTEAFF. Here the CDR3 DNA reads TGTGCCAGCTCACCATCGGACACGAACACTGAAGCTTTCTTT. This rearrangement joins TRBV18 to TRBJ1-1; D is perhaps TRBD1 (5 bases). Trimming stripped 2 bases from V and 1 base from J, with 8 bases between. Germline V gives CDR1 KGHSH, CDR2 LQKENI. This CDR3 comprises 14 residues.

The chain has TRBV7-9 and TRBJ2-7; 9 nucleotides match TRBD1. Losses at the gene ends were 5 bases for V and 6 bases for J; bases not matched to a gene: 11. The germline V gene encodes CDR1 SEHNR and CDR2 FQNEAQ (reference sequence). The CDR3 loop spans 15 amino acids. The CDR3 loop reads CASSNPGQGASEQYF. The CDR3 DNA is TGTGCCAGCAGCAATCCGGGACAGGGTGCTAGCGAGCAGTACTTC. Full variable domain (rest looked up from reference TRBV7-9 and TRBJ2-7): DTGVSQNPRHKITKRGQNVTFRCDPISEHNRLYWYRQTLGQGPEFLTYFQNEAQLEKSRLLSDRFSAERPKGSFSTLEIQRTEQGDSAMYLCASSNPGQGASEQYFGPGTRLTVT.

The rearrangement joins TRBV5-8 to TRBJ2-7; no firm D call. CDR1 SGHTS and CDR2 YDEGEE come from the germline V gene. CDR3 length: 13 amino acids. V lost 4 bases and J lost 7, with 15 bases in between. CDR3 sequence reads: CASSRDKPGEQYF. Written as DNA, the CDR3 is TGTGCCAGCAGCCGTGACAAGCCCGGAGAGCAGTACTTC.

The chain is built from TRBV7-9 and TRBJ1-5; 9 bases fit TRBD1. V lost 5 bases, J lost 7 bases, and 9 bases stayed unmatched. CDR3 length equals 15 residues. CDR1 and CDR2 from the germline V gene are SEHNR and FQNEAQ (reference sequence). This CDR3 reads CASSPGTGNNQPQHF. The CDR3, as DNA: TGTGCCAGCAGCCCCGGGACAGGGAATAACCAGCCCCAGCATTTT.

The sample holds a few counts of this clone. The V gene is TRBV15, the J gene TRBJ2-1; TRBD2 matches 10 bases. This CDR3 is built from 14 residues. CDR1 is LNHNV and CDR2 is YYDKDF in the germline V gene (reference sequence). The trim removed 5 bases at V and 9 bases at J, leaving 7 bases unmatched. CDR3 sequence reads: CATSRAGGPGEQFF. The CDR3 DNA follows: TGTGCCACCAGCCGAGCGGGAGGGCCCGGTGAGCAGTTCTTC.

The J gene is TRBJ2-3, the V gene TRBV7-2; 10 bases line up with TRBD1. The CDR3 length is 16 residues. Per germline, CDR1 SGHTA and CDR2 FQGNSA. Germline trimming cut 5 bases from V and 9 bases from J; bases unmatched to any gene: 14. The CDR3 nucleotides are TGTGCCAGCAGCCTTCGGGACAGGGGCCCAAGAAGGACGCAGTATTTT. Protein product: CASSLRDRGPRRTQYF.

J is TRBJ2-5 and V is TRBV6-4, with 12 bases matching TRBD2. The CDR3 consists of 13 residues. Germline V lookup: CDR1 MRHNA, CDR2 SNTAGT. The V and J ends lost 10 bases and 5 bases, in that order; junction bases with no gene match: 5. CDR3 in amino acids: CAKPGLAGETQYF. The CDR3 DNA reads TGTGCCAAACCGGGACTAGCGGGCGAGACCCAGTACTTC.

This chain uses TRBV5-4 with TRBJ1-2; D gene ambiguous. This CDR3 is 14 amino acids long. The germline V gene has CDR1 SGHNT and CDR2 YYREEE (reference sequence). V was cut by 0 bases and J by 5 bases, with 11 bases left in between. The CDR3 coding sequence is TGTGCCAGCAGCTTGGGGGCCGGGGAGTATGGCTACACCTTC. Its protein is CASSLGAGEYGYTF.

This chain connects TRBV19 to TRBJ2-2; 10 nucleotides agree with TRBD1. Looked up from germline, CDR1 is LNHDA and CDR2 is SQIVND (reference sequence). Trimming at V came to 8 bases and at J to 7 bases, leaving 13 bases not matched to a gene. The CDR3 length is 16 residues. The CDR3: CASSTRQGALVGELFF. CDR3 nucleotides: TGTGCCAGTTCTACCCGACAGGGGGCGTTGGTCGGGGAGCTGTTTTTT.

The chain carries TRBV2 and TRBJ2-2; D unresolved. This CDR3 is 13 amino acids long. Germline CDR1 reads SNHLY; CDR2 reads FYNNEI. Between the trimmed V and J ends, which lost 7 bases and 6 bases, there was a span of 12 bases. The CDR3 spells CASMATAAGELFF. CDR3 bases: TGTGCCAGCATGGCGACGGCGGCCGGGGAGCTGTTTTTT.

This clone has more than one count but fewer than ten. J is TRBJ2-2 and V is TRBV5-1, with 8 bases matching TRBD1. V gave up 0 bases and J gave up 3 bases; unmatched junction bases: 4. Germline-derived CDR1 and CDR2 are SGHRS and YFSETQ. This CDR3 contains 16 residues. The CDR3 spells CASSLADREDTGELFF. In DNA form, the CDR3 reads TGCGCCAGCAGCTTGGCGGACAGGGAGGACACCGGGGAGCTGTTTTTT.

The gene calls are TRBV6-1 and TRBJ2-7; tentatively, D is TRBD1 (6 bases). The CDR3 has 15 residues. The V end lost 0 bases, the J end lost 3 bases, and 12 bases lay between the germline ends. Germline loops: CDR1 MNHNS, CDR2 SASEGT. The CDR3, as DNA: TGTGCCAGCAGTGAAGCGACAGGCCAGTACTACGAGCAGTACTTC. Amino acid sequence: CASSEATGQYYEQYF.